The rows below give T cell receptor beta chains drawn from one sample of a study of OX40 agonist ivuxolimab in advanced cancers. Sequencing used immunoSEQ multiplex PCR; TCRdb keeps in-frame clones, though not all of them. The sample lists 55,000 to 80,000 clones; around 90% were seen once. The input for sequencing was CD4+ or CD8+ T cells sorted from blood, taken in a trial of the OX40 agonist ivuxolimab. Receptor source: an adult with an advanced solid tumor such as melanoma, head and neck, liver or kidney cancer. Each CDR3 is given with its conserved first and last residue. Fields, in order: J gene, clone size, D gene, V gene, CDR3 length, CDR3 protein, CDR3 DNA. D genes are given only for firm matches. Clone size is stated in some rows and not others, as once, few, many or a class when expanded.

TRBJ2-3,.,TRBD2,TRBV7-9,16,CASSLQSGRRGDTQYF,TGTGCCAGCAGCCTACAGAGCGGGAGAAGGGGAGATACGCAGTATTTT
TRBJ2-1,.,.,TRBV27,15,CASRRREDSGNEQFF,TGTGCCAGCAGACGGAGAGAAGACAGTGGGAATGAGCAGTTCTTC
TRBJ2-3,once,TRBD2,TRBV9,16,CASSVGGGLATDTQYF,TGTGCCAGCAGCGTAGGAGGAGGACTAGCAACAGATACGCAGTATTTT
TRBJ2-5,.,TRBD1,TRBV18,14,CASSPDRAAETQYF,TGTGCCAGCTCACCCGACAGGGCGGCGGAGACCCAGTACTTC
TRBJ2-5,.,TRBD2,TRBV5-1,14,CASSLSGEGETQYF,TGCGCCAGCAGCCTTTCGGGGGAGGGAGAGACCCAGTACTTC
TRBJ2-7,.,.,TRBV7-2,14,CASSPGLRNYEQYF,TGTGCCAGCAGCCCGGGACTGCGAAACTACGAGCAGTACTTC
TRBJ1-2,.,.,TRBV9,10,CASSADGYTF,TGTGCCAGCAGCGCTGATGGCTACACCTTC
TRBJ2-1,.,TRBD2,TRBV29-1,13,CSVRTSGSHEQFF,TGCAGCGTTCGGACTAGCGGGAGCCATGAGCAGTTCTTC
TRBJ1-4,.,TRBD1,TRBV7-8,16,CASSPHRDSWKEKLFF,TGTGCCAGCAGCCCGCATCGGGACAGCTGGAAGGAAAAACTGTTTTTT
TRBJ2-1,.,TRBD2,TRBV9,17,CATNGLAGGPGYNEQFF,TGTGCCACCAACGGACTAGCGGGGGGGCCGGGATACAATGAGCAGTTCTTC
TRBJ1-4,.,.,TRBV5-5,14,CASSLPATNEKLFF,TGTGCCAGCAGCTTGCCCGCAACTAATGAAAAACTGTTTTTT
TRBJ1-2,.,TRBD1,TRBV28,12,CASTDRSYGYTF,TGTGCCAGCACGGACAGGTCCTATGGATACACCTTC
TRBJ1-1,.,TRBD1,TRBV5-1,12,CASNRGGTEAFF,TGCGCCAGCAACAGGGGTGGCACTGAAGCTTTCTTT
TRBJ2-5,once,TRBD2,TRBV5-4,19,CASSLATGSGRAFGETQYF,TGTGCCAGCAGCTTGGCCACAGGGAGCGGGAGGGCCTTCGGAGAGACCCAGTACTTC
TRBJ2-7,.,.,TRBV6-1,15,CASIYSPGYAYEQYF,TGTGCCAGCATATACTCGCCAGGGTATGCCTACGAGCAGTACTTC
TRBJ1-5,.,.,TRBV6-1,12,CATQYSNQPQHF,TGTGCCACTCAGTATAGCAATCAGCCCCAGCATTTT
TRBJ2-7,.,TRBD1,TRBV5-1,15,CASSLVSGTAYEQYF,TGCGCCAGCAGCTTGGTGTCCGGGACAGCCTACGAGCAGTACTTC
TRBJ1-3,once,.,TRBV19,14,CASDSGGSGNTIYF,TGTGCCAGCGACAGTGGGGGGTCTGGAAACACCATATATTTT
TRBJ2-3,.,TRBD2,TRBV27,18,CASSSGLAGGPGTDTQYF,TGTGCCAGCAGTTCGGGACTAGCGGGGGGGCCCGGCACAGATACGCAGTATTTT
TRBJ2-5,.,.,TRBV5-6,15,CASIQYRERGETQYF,TGTGCCAGCATCCAATACAGGGAAAGGGGAGAGACCCAGTACTTC
TRBJ2-7,.,TRBD1,TRBV5-1,13,CASKGTGGYEQYF,TGCGCCAGCAAAGGGACAGGGGGCTACGAGCAGTACTTC
TRBJ2-5,.,TRBD1,TRBV18,14,CASSQGQGGETQYF,TGTGCCAGCTCACAGGGACAGGGAGGTGAGACCCAGTACTTC
TRBJ1-4,.,.,TRBV18,14,CASSPGQTNEKLFF,TGTGCCAGCTCACCGGGGCAGACAAATGAAAAACTGTTTTTT
TRBJ2-2,.,.,TRBV11-3,14,CASSATRSTGELFF,TGTGCCAGCTCAGCGACTCGTAGCACCGGGGAGCTGTTTTTT
TRBJ2-5,once,.,TRBV11-2,15,CASSLDWGSQETQYF,TGTGCCAGCAGCTTAGATTGGGGGAGTCAAGAGACCCAGTACTTC
TRBJ2-1,.,TRBD2,TRBV18,18,CASSHSLEREPPYNEQFF,TGTGCCAGCTCACACTCCCTGGAGCGGGAGCCACCGTACAATGAGCAGTTCTTC
TRBJ2-5,.,.,TRBV5-1,17,CASSLTGAPARGETQYF,TGCGCCAGCAGCTTGACGGGGGCTCCCGCCCGGGGAGAGACCCAGTACTTC
TRBJ2-2,.,.,TRBV27,14,CASTVPHLTGELFF,TGTGCCAGCACCGTGCCCCATCTCACCGGGGAGCTGTTTTTT
TRBJ1-2,.,.,TRBV18,15,CASSPAGAPNYGYTF,TGTGCCAGCTCACCAGCAGGGGCCCCTAACTATGGCTACACCTTC
TRBJ1-1,.,.,TRBV11-2,11,CASSLNLVAFF,TGTGCCAGCAGCTTAAACTTGGTGGCTTTCTTT
TRBJ1-4,.,TRBD1,TRBV28,15,CASNPGGQGNEKLFF,TGTGCCAGCAACCCCGGGGGACAGGGGAATGAAAAACTGTTTTTT
TRBJ2-4,.,.,TRBV28,15,CASRSPAGQRNIQYF,TGTGCCAGCAGAAGTCCGGCCGGGCAGAGGAACATTCAGTACTTC
TRBJ1-1,.,.,TRBV7-2,18,CASSLDVWRTTSNTEAFF,TGTGCCAGCAGCTTAGACGTTTGGCGGACGACGTCGAACACTGAAGCTTTCTTT
TRBJ1-1,.,.,TRBV18,16,CASSRARPPQNTEAFF,TGTGCCAGCTCCCGCGCCCGGCCACCGCAGAACACTGAAGCTTTCTTT
TRBJ2-3,.,.,TRBV6-1,15,CASRTLLARTDTQYF,TGTGCCAGCAGAACCTTACTAGCTCGTACAGATACGCAGTATTTT
TRBJ1-2,.,.,TRBV7-6,13,CATGGGDYSGYTF,TGTGCCACCGGGGGGGGCGACTATAGTGGCTACACCTTC
TRBJ1-5,.,.,TRBV5-5,15,CASSLSRQYNQPQHF,TGTGCCAGCAGCCTCTCAAGACAGTACAATCAGCCCCAGCATTTT
TRBJ1-1,.,.,TRBV28,13,CASSFSLNTEAFF,TGTGCCAGCAGTTTTAGCTTGAACACTGAAGCTTTCTTT
TRBJ2-7,.,.,TRBV6-6,13,CASKATWLYEQYF,TGTGCCAGCAAGGCCACTTGGCTCTACGAGCAGTACTTC
TRBJ2-7,.,TRBD1,TRBV7-9,14,CASSFTGDSYEQYF,TGTGCCAGCAGCTTTACAGGGGACTCCTACGAGCAGTACTTC
TRBJ2-7,.,TRBD1,TRBV5-1,13,CASRSIGTGDEYF,TGCGCCAGCAGAAGTATAGGGACAGGGGACGAGTACTTC
TRBJ2-3,.,.,TRBV6-1,14,CASKTQENTDTQYF,TGTGCCAGCAAAACACAGGAAAACACAGATACGCAGTATTTT
TRBJ2-7,.,.,TRBV2,14,CASQPFLGIYEQYF,TGTGCCAGCCAACCGTTTCTGGGGATCTACGAGCAGTACTTC
TRBJ2-3,.,.,TRBV5-1,13,CASSSDRTDTQYF,TGCGCCAGCAGCTCGGACCGCACAGATACGCAGTATTTT
TRBJ2-2,once,TRBD2,TRBV15,20,CATSSDGTGTSGGYTGELFF,TGTGCCACCAGCAGTGACGGGACAGGGACTAGCGGGGGTTACACCGGGGAGCTGTTTTTT
TRBJ2-1,.,TRBD2,TRBV9,15,CASSTLAGGVNEQFF,TGTGCCAGCAGCACGCTAGCGGGAGGGGTCAATGAGCAGTTCTTC
TRBJ2-3,.,.,TRBV18,13,CASSNSLTDTQYF,TGTGCCAGCTCAAACAGCCTCACAGATACGCAGTATTTT
TRBJ1-5,.,.,TRBV6-1,13,CASSPTVNQPQHF,TGTGCCAGCAGCCCGACAGTGAATCAGCCCCAGCATTTT
TRBJ2-7,once,.,TRBV7-2,15,CASSLPQLLAYEQYF,TGTGCCAGCAGCTTACCCCAACTACTTGCTTACGAGCAGTACTTC
TRBJ1-1,few,.,TRBV2,13,CASSAQGNTEAFF,TGTGCCAGCAGTGCACAGGGTAACACTGAAGCTTTCTTT
TRBJ1-3,.,.,TRBV30,12,CAWGGLGNTIYF,TGTGCCTGGGGGGGTCTAGGAAACACCATATATTTT
TRBJ2-1,.,.,TRBV1,15,CTSSQGGSSNNEQFF,TGCACCAGCAGCCAGGGCGGGAGTAGTAACAATGAGCAGTTCTTC